This T cell receptor beta chain comes out of a study of blood T cell repertoires in COVID-19. Study in general: Some COVID-19 samples were acute and others convalescent; all came from the United States, Italy and Spain.

Only in-frame clones appear in the TCRdb table, and some are missing; sequencing was by immunoSEQ multiplex PCR. Of about 74,000 clones listed, almost 90% are singletons. This CDR3 is built from 14 residues. V lost 2 bases, J lost 4 bases, and 12 bases lay in between. Per the germline V gene, CDR1 is MGHRA and CDR2 is YSYEKL. Sequenced material: peripheral blood. The TCR was taken from a woman of 80 years or more with active or convalescent COVID-19. The rearrangement uses TRBV4-1 and TRBJ2-7; perhaps TRBD2 as D (5 bases). The CDR3 reads CASSQLGGGYEQYF. CDR3 in DNA: TGCGCCAGCAGCCAACTAGGAGGTGGATACGAGCAGTACTTC.